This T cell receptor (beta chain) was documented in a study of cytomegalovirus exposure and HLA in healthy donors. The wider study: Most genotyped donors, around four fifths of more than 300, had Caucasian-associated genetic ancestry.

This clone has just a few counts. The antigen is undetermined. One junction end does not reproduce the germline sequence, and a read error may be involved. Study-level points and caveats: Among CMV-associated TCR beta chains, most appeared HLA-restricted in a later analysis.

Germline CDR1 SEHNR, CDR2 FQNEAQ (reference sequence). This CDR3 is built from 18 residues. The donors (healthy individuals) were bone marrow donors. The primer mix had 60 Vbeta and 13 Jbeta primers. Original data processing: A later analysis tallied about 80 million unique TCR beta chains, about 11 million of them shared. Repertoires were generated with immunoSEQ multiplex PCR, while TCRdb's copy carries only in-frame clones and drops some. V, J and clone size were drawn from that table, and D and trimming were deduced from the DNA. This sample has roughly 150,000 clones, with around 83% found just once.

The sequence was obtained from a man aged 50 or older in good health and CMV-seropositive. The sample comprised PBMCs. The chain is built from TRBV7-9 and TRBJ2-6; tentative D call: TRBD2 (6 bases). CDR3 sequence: CSSRSVAGSASGANVLTF. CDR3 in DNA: TGTTCCAGCAGATCGGTGGCGGGATCGGCCTCTGGGGCCAACGTCCTGACTTTC.